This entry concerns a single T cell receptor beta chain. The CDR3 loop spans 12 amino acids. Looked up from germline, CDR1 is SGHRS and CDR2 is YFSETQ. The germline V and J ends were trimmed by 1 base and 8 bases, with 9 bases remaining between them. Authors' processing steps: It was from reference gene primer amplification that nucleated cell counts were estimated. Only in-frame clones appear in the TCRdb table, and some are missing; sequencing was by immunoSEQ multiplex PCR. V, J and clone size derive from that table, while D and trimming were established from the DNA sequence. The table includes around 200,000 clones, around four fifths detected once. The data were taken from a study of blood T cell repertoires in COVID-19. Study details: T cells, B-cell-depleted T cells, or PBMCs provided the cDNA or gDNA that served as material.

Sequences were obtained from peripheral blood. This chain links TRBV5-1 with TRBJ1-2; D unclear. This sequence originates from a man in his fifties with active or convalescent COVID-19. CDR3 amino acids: CASSLSGEGYTF. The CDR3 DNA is TGCGCCAGCAGCTTGTCTGGAGAGGGCTACACCTTC.